This is a list of T cell receptor beta chains from one sample in a study of T cell repertoires in cytomegalovirus infection. Their antigens remain unidentified. TCRdb used MiXCR to reprocess the reads, holding one entry per CDR3 protein. The sample contains about 570,000 distinct CDR3 sequences, 40% of which appear only once. The specimen was cultured PBMCs, collected from culture after CMV antigen stimulation. These TCRs come from a human donor in good health (CMV status not recorded). Some clones in this sample may be carry-over from other donors' samples. CDR3s include the opening cysteine and the closing phenylalanine or tryptophan. Each record gives: J gene, D gene, V gene, clone size, CDR3 DNA, CDR3 protein. The D gene is left open where the match is weak. A row's size may be missing; if present it is once, few, many or a size class.

J gene: TRBJ2-1; D gene: TRBD2; V gene: TRBV7-7; clone size: -; CDR3 DNA: TGTGCCAGCAGCTCCGGGACTAGAGTTTGGGATGAGCAGTTCTTC; CDR3 protein: CASSSGTRVWDEQFF
J gene: TRBJ2-7; D gene: -; V gene: TRBV7-8; clone size: once; CDR3 DNA: TGTGCCAGCAGCTTGTTCGCATCGGGACGTTACTACGAGCAGTACTTC; CDR3 protein: CASSLFASGRYYEQYF
J gene: TRBJ2-4; D gene: -; V gene: TRBV12-3/TRBV12-4; clone size: few; CDR3 DNA: TGTGCCAGCACCAAGGGGTGGACGGGAGCCAAAAACATTCAGTACTTC; CDR3 protein: CASTKGWTGAKNIQYF
J gene: TRBJ1-2; D gene: TRBD1; V gene: TRBV7-2; clone size: many; CDR3 DNA: TGTGCCAGCAGCCTAGCTGGGACAGGGTACTATGGCTACACCTTC; CDR3 protein: CASSLAGTGYYGYTF
J gene: TRBJ2-1; D gene: TRBD2; V gene: TRBV12-3/TRBV12-4; clone size: few; CDR3 DNA: TGTGCCAGCAGTTATAGCGGGAGGCCCCACAATGAGCAGTTCTTC; CDR3 protein: CASSYSGRPHNEQFF
J gene: TRBJ2-4; D gene: -; V gene: TRBV7-2; clone size: few; CDR3 DNA: TGTGCCAGCAGCTCCCGAACACTAGCCAAAAACATTCAGTACTTC; CDR3 protein: CASSSRTLAKNIQYF
J gene: TRBJ2-7; D gene: TRBD1; V gene: TRBV7-2; clone size: -; CDR3 DNA: TGTGCCAGCAGCTTAGCCCGACAGGGAAACGGCTACGAGCAGTACTTC; CDR3 protein: CASSLARQGNGYEQYF
J gene: TRBJ2-5; D gene: -; V gene: TRBV12-3/TRBV12-4; clone size: -; CDR3 DNA: TGTGCCAGCAGTTCCCTTTCGGGGTCCCCTGGGGAGACCCAGTACTTC; CDR3 protein: CASSSLSGSPGETQYF
J gene: TRBJ1-4; D gene: -; V gene: TRBV6-9; clone size: -; CDR3 DNA: TGTGCCAGGGCCCGAGGGGCAGTCTATGAAAAACTGTTTTTT; CDR3 protein: CARARGAVYEKLFF
J gene: TRBJ2-2; D gene: -; V gene: TRBV4-1; clone size: -; CDR3 DNA: TGCGCCAGCAGCATTCGACCGACGGTTACCGGGGAGCTGTTTTTT; CDR3 protein: CASSIRPTVTGELFF
J gene: TRBJ1-4; D gene: -; V gene: TRBV27; clone size: once; CDR3 DNA: TGTGCCAGCCGGGGCCGGTTTAATGAAAAACTGTTTTTT; CDR3 protein: CASRGRFNEKLFF
J gene: TRBJ1-3; D gene: TRBD1; V gene: TRBV10-3; clone size: -; CDR3 DNA: TGTGCCATCAGTCAGGGGGTAGCTGGAAACACCATATATTTT; CDR3 protein: CAISQGVAGNTIYF
J gene: TRBJ2-1; D gene: TRBD2; V gene: TRBV4-1; clone size: -; CDR3 DNA: TGCGCCAGCAGCTCTAGCGGGGGGGCCCTGTTCTTC; CDR3 protein: CASSSSGGALFF
J gene: TRBJ1-6; D gene: -; V gene: TRBV7-9; clone size: -; CDR3 DNA: TGTGCCAGCAGCCGAACAGATAATAATTCACCCCTCCACTTT; CDR3 protein: CASSRTDNNSPLHF
J gene: TRBJ1-2; D gene: -; V gene: TRBV7-2; clone size: -; CDR3 DNA: TGTGCCAGCAGCTTTTGGGGGGTTACTAACTATGGCTACACCTTC; CDR3 protein: CASSFWGVTNYGYTF
J gene: TRBJ1-5; D gene: -; V gene: TRBV7-8; clone size: few; CDR3 DNA: TGTGCCAGCAGCCCCTTGGGTAGGAGGGATTTACCCCAGCATTTT; CDR3 protein: CASSPLGRRDLPQHF
J gene: TRBJ1-2; D gene: TRBD1; V gene: TRBV27; clone size: few; CDR3 DNA: TGTGCCAGCAGTTTAAATCTTCTCGGGACAGGGCCTCATGGCTACACCTTC; CDR3 protein: CASSLNLLGTGPHGYTF
J gene: TRBJ2-5; D gene: -; V gene: TRBV7-2; clone size: -; CDR3 DNA: TGTGCCGGCAGCTTACGCGGCAACCAAGAGACCCAGTACTTC; CDR3 protein: CAGSLRGNQETQYF
J gene: TRBJ1-2; D gene: -; V gene: TRBV7-8; clone size: few; CDR3 DNA: TGTGCCAGCAGCACCGCGGCCCGTTACAACTATGGCTACACCTTC; CDR3 protein: CASSTAARYNYGYTF
J gene: TRBJ1-1; D gene: TRBD1; V gene: TRBV29-1; clone size: -; CDR3 DNA: TGCAGCGCCATGACAGGGGTGAACACTGAAGCTTTCTTT; CDR3 protein: CSAMTGVNTEAFF
J gene: TRBJ1-5; D gene: -; V gene: TRBV27; clone size: -; CDR3 DNA: TGTGCCAGCAGTTTATTCGGTTCTGGGGATGGCCGACCGTTTCAGCCCCAGCATTTT; CDR3 protein: CASSLFGSGDGRPFQPQHF
J gene: TRBJ1-6; D gene: -; V gene: TRBV27; clone size: -; CDR3 DNA: TGTGCCAGCAGGCCGGGCCTCAATAATTCACCCCTCCACTTT; CDR3 protein: CASRPGLNNSPLHF
J gene: TRBJ2-5; D gene: -; V gene: TRBV19; clone size: few; CDR3 DNA: TGTGCCAGTAGTATTTCTTCGGAGGAGACCCAGTACTTC; CDR3 protein: CASSISSEETQYF
J gene: TRBJ1-2; D gene: -; V gene: TRBV6-6; clone size: few; CDR3 DNA: TGTGCCAGCAGAGCGAACAGGGATCTCTATACTGGCTACACCTTC; CDR3 protein: CASRANRDLYTGYTF
J gene: TRBJ1-2; D gene: -; V gene: TRBV7-2; clone size: few; CDR3 DNA: TGTGCCAGCAGCCCACGGGGGGGAGGCGGCTACACCTTC; CDR3 protein: CASSPRGGGGYTF
J gene: TRBJ2-7; D gene: -; V gene: TRBV7-2; clone size: many; CDR3 DNA: TGTGCCAGCAGCTTAGTTGGACTGGATATTTACGAGCAGTACTTC; CDR3 protein: CASSLVGLDIYEQYF
J gene: TRBJ2-1; D gene: -; V gene: TRBV28; clone size: once; CDR3 DNA: TGTGCCAGCAGTTTTGGGGACGGGACGGATGAGCAGTTCTTC; CDR3 protein: CASSFGDGTDEQFF
J gene: TRBJ2-5; D gene: -; V gene: TRBV9; clone size: once; CDR3 DNA: TGTGCCAGCAGCGTAGATCCCCACCAAGAGACCCAGTACTTC; CDR3 protein: CASSVDPHQETQYF
J gene: TRBJ2-1; D gene: -; V gene: TRBV5-6; clone size: -; CDR3 DNA: TGTGCCAGCAGCTTCTTCCGGGTGCAGCACTACAATGAGCAGTTCTTC; CDR3 protein: CASSFFRVQHYNEQFF
J gene: TRBJ1-4; D gene: -; V gene: TRBV5-4; clone size: once; CDR3 DNA: TGTGCCAGCAGCCAAACAGGGACGTCAACTAATGAAAAACTGTTTTTT; CDR3 protein: CASSQTGTSTNEKLFF
J gene: TRBJ2-7; D gene: -; V gene: TRBV28; clone size: few; CDR3 DNA: TGTGCCAGCAGTTTACCCACTGGCGACGAGCAGTACTTC; CDR3 protein: CASSLPTGDEQYF
J gene: TRBJ2-3; D gene: -; V gene: TRBV14; clone size: few; CDR3 DNA: TGTGCCAGCAGCCAAAGGCGGTCTACAGCCCAGGGTGGAGATACGCAGTATTTT; CDR3 protein: CASSQRRSTAQGGDTQYF
J gene: TRBJ2-3; D gene: -; V gene: TRBV20-1; clone size: -; CDR3 DNA: TGCAGTGCTAGAGATTGGGGAAACACAGATACGCAGTATTTT; CDR3 protein: CSARDWGNTDTQYF
J gene: TRBJ2-5; D gene: TRBD2; V gene: TRBV5-4; clone size: -; CDR3 DNA: TGTGCCAGCAGCTCCCCTAGCGGGTTGTTGGAGACCCAGTACTTC; CDR3 protein: CASSSPSGLLETQYF
J gene: TRBJ2-7; D gene: -; V gene: TRBV12-3/TRBV12-4; clone size: few; CDR3 DNA: TGTGCCAGCAGTTTAGACGGGAACATTATTGAGCAGTACTTC; CDR3 protein: CASSLDGNIIEQYF
J gene: TRBJ2-3; D gene: -; V gene: TRBV6-8; clone size: -; CDR3 DNA: TGTGCCAGCACCCTGTACGGGTCTCCCCTAGATACGCAGTATTTT; CDR3 protein: CASTLYGSPLDTQYF
J gene: TRBJ2-1; D gene: TRBD2; V gene: TRBV5-1; clone size: few; CDR3 DNA: TGCGCCAGCAGTTCCGGACTAGCGGGAGTCAAGTTCTTC; CDR3 protein: CASSSGLAGVKFF
J gene: TRBJ1-1; D gene: -; V gene: TRBV27; clone size: few; CDR3 DNA: TGTGCCAGCAGCCCGCCCTCGGGAGAGCGCACTGAAGCTTTCTTT; CDR3 protein: CASSPPSGERTEAFF
J gene: TRBJ1-4; D gene: TRBD1; V gene: TRBV4-3; clone size: -; CDR3 DNA: TGCGCCAGCAGCCAAGGCGGACAGGGTAGGAATGAAAAACTGTTTTTT; CDR3 protein: CASSQGGQGRNEKLFF
J gene: TRBJ2-3; D gene: -; V gene: TRBV2; clone size: -; CDR3 DNA: TGTGCCAGCAAGCCCAGGGTGGCCACAGATACGCAGTATTTT; CDR3 protein: CASKPRVATDTQYF
J gene: TRBJ2-7; D gene: -; V gene: TRBV28; clone size: -; CDR3 DNA: TGTGCCAGCAGCGATCCAGGACTAAACTACGAGCAGTACTTC; CDR3 protein: CASSDPGLNYEQYF
J gene: TRBJ1-6; D gene: TRBD1; V gene: TRBV5-1; clone size: -; CDR3 DNA: TGCGCCAGCAGCTTGGGCTACCTGACAGGGGTTGGTTCACCCCTCCACTTT; CDR3 protein: CASSLGYLTGVGSPLHF
J gene: TRBJ2-7; D gene: -; V gene: TRBV7-8; clone size: many; CDR3 DNA: TGTGCCAGCAGCTTAGGGCGTCCGCGCTCCTACGAGCAGTACTTC; CDR3 protein: CASSLGRPRSYEQYF
J gene: TRBJ2-1; D gene: -; V gene: TRBV19; clone size: -; CDR3 DNA: TGTGCCAGTAGATTATTTTCCGGTACTCCGGGGTACAATGAGCAGTTCTTC; CDR3 protein: CASRLFSGTPGYNEQFF
J gene: TRBJ1-1; D gene: TRBD1; V gene: TRBV5-1; clone size: -; CDR3 DNA: TGCGCCAGCAGCTCGGGACAGGGTCATGGAGGAGCTTTCTTT; CDR3 protein: CASSSGQGHGGAFF
J gene: TRBJ1-5; D gene: -; V gene: TRBV27; clone size: -; CDR3 DNA: TGTGCCAGCAGTTTGGCGGCAGTCAATCAGCCCCAGCATTTT; CDR3 protein: CASSLAAVNQPQHF
J gene: TRBJ2-6; D gene: -; V gene: TRBV28; clone size: -; CDR3 DNA: TGTGCCACACTATCTGGGGCCAACGTCCTGACTTTC; CDR3 protein: CATLSGANVLTF
J gene: TRBJ2-3; D gene: TRBD2; V gene: TRBV27; clone size: few; CDR3 DNA: TGTGCCAGCAGTCCCCGGTGGGTAGCGGGGGGGCGGGGCACAGATACGCAGTATTTT; CDR3 protein: CASSPRWVAGGRGTDTQYF
J gene: TRBJ1-4; D gene: -; V gene: TRBV7-6; clone size: -; CDR3 DNA: TGTGCCAGCAGCTCTCCCCGGAGGGCAACTAATGAAAAACTGTTTTTT; CDR3 protein: CASSSPRRATNEKLFF
J gene: TRBJ1-6; D gene: -; V gene: TRBV7-6; clone size: -; CDR3 DNA: TGTGCTTCGGCAAATTATAATTCACCCCTCCACTTT; CDR3 protein: CASANYNSPLHF
J gene: TRBJ1-5; D gene: -; V gene: TRBV10-3; clone size: few; CDR3 DNA: TGTGCCATCAGTGCTTCGGGCCTGGGAGCCGATCAGCCCCAGCATTTT; CDR3 protein: CAISASGLGADQPQHF
J gene: TRBJ1-1; D gene: TRBD1; V gene: TRBV2; clone size: few; CDR3 DNA: TGTGCCAGCATAAGGGACAGGAGTCCCCTTCACACTGAAGCTTTCTTT; CDR3 protein: CASIRDRSPLHTEAFF
J gene: TRBJ1-6; D gene: -; V gene: TRBV4-1; clone size: -; CDR3 DNA: TGCGCCAGCAGCCCAGGAGGGAGTTCACCCCTCCACTTT; CDR3 protein: CASSPGGSSPLHF
J gene: TRBJ2-3; D gene: TRBD2; V gene: TRBV7-8; clone size: many; CDR3 DNA: TGTGCCAGCAGCTTAGGGGGTAGCGGGAGGGCAGATACGCAGTATTTT; CDR3 protein: CASSLGGSGRADTQYF
J gene: TRBJ2-5; D gene: TRBD1; V gene: TRBV6-5; clone size: few; CDR3 DNA: TGTGCCAGCAGTTGGGGACAGGCCGAAGAGACCCAGTACTTC; CDR3 protein: CASSWGQAEETQYF